This T cell receptor beta chain was captured by sequencing in a study of blood T cell repertoires in COVID-19. The data were produced by immunoSEQ multiplex PCR, yet TCRdb's version contains in-frame clones alone and is incomplete. The sample includes 180,000 or so clones, about 80% of them seen just once. Sequences were obtained from peripheral blood. The source is a human donor with acute or convalescent COVID-19. The donor label of this sample is uncertain.

The CDR3 bases are TGCGCCAGCAGCCAGACGGTTGGGCAGTCAGACCTGCTCACTGAAGCTTTCTTT. Its protein is CASSQTVGQSDLLTEAFF. J is TRBJ1-1 and V is TRBV5-1; D not certain. The CDR3 loop spans 18 amino acids. Germline assignment: CDR1 SGHRS and CDR2 YFSETQ. V shed 4 bases and J shed 4 bases, with 26 bases lying between them.